Listed here are 22 T cell receptor beta chains from one sample, sequenced in a study of blood T cell repertoires in COVID-19. Assay: immunoSEQ multiplex PCR; the TCRdb copy retains only in-frame clones and omits some. The table includes approximately 70,000 clones, about nine tenths detected once. Sequencing was performed on peripheral blood. All receptors come from a man in his fifties or sixties with active COVID-19.

This clone was found a few times. The gene calls are TRBV6-5 and TRBJ1-5, with D possibly being TRBD1 (5 bases). V lost 6 bases and J 2 bases, leaving 14 bases between the germline ends. Germline lookup yields CDR1 MNHEY and CDR2 SVGAGI. This CDR3 contains 15 residues. The chain's CDR3 is CASSPGGLRNQPQHF. In nucleotides, the CDR3 is TGTGCCAGCAGCCCCGGGGGGTTGCGCAATCAGCCCCAGCATTTT.

The V call is TRBV29-1, the J call TRBJ1-2; 10 bases fit TRBD1. The CDR3 covers 17 residues. Trimming cost V 7 bases and J 4 bases; bases outside gene matches: 18. Germline V gene lookup returns CDR1 SQVTM and CDR2 ANQGSEA. The CDR3 nucleotides read TGCAGCGCCGACAGGGACAGGGGATCCACTAGGGGCTATGGCTACACCTTC. It is translated as CSADRDRGSTRGYGYTF.

The rearrangement joins TRBV7-9 to TRBJ1-2; TRBD1 matches at 10 bases. The CDR3 has 14 amino acids. After removal of 1 base from V and 7 bases from J, the junction contained 3 bases not matched to a gene. From germline, CDR1 is SEHNR and CDR2 FQNEAQ (reference sequence). As DNA, the CDR3 is TGTGCCAGCAGCTTAGGACAGGGGGCGAGTGGCTACACCTTC. This translates into CASSLGQGASGYTF.

V usage is TRBV9 and J usage is TRBJ2-1, with TRBD2 matching 15 bases. Trimming removed 3 bases from V and 8 bases from J; junction bases left unmatched: 15. Germline lookup yields CDR1 SGDLS and CDR2 YYNGEE. This CDR3 is built from 19 residues. The CDR3 DNA reads TGTGCCAGCAGCGACCAGGGACTAGCGGGAGGACCCACTAACGATGAGCAGTTCTTC. It codes for CASSDQGLAGGPTNDEQFF.

The J gene is TRBJ2-1, the V gene TRBV4-1, with 10 bases that match TRBD2. The CDR3 extends over 17 amino acids. From germline, CDR1 is MGHRA and CDR2 YSYEKL. The trim removed 0 bases at V and 7 bases at J, leaving 9 bases unmatched. CDR3 region: CASSQDWGLAGVNEQFF. Here the CDR3 DNA reads TGCGCCAGCAGCCAAGATTGGGGGCTAGCGGGAGTTAATGAGCAGTTCTTC.

J is TRBJ1-2 and V is TRBV9; no clear D gene. The CDR3 is 14 residues long. V gave up 5 bases and J gave up 4 bases, with 15 bases separating them. The germline gives CDR1 SGDLS, CDR2 YYNGEE. For the CDR3, the DNA is TGTGCCAGCAGTTTAAACGGGGTAGGCTATGGCTACACCTTC. Translation: CASSLNGVGYGYTF. The whole variable domain, remainder taken from reference TRBV9 and TRBJ1-2, is DSGVTQTPKHLITATGQRVTLRCSPRSGDLSVYWYQQSLDQGLQFLIQYYNGEERAKGNILERFSAQQFPDLHSELNLSSLELGDSALYFCASSLNGVGYGYTFGSGTRLTVV.

The rearrangement links TRBV29-1 to TRBJ1-1; D remains ambiguous. The CDR3 spans 13 residues. Germline V gene sequence: CDR1 SQVTM, CDR2 ANQGSEA. Trimming removed 3 bases from V and 0 bases from J, with 8 bases in between. The CDR3, as DNA: TGCAGCGTTGAGGGGAGAATGAACACTGAAGCTTTCTTT. Translation: CSVEGRMNTEAFF.

The rearrangement joins TRBV6-2 or TRBV6-3 to TRBJ2-7, with TRBD1 as a possible D gene (6 bases). Trimming shortened V by 3 bases and J by 1 base, and 13 bases separated the two germline ends. Per germline, CDR1 MNHEY and CDR2 SVGEGT. This CDR3 is built from 15 residues. The CDR3 region has the DNA TGTGCCAGCAGTTATGGGGAAGGGGGATCCTACGAGCAGTACTTC. This translates into CASSYGEGGSYEQYF.

The chain couples TRBV27 to TRBJ1-2; D gene ambiguous. V dropped 5 bases and J dropped 2 bases, with 12 bases sitting between them. Germline V gene data show CDR1 as MNHEY and CDR2 as SMNVEV (reference sequence). The CDR3 covers 14 residues. CDR3 sequence reads: CASSPTAENYGYTF. CDR3 sequence (DNA): TGTGCCAGCAGTCCTACCGCGGAGAACTATGGCTACACCTTC.

V usage is TRBV24-1 and J usage is TRBJ2-3; 7 bases align to TRBD1. This CDR3 spans 12 amino acids. V shed 8 bases, J shed 3 bases, and the junction held 1 base outside the gene matches. Germline loops: CDR1 KGHDR, CDR2 SFDVKD. As DNA, the CDR3 is TGTGCCACCAAGGGGGCAACAGATACGCAGTATTTT. Translation: CATKGATDTQYF.

The chain has TRBV4-3 and TRBJ2-2; tentative D call: TRBD1 (5 bases). Germline CDR1 is LGHNA and CDR2 is YSLEER. Trimming removed 2 bases at V and 3 bases at J, with 16 bases between. The CDR3 runs 17 residues. In DNA, the CDR3 is TGCGCCAGCAGCCAAAGAATGGGTCAGGGTGACACCGGGGAGCTGTTTTTT. Protein product: CASSQRMGQGDTGELFF.

This clone was counted only a few times. This rearrangement joins TRBV4-1 to TRBJ1-2, with 11 bases lining up with TRBD1. Trimming at V came to 4 bases and at J to 2 bases, leaving 9 bases not matched to a gene. The germline CDR1 and CDR2 sequences are MGHRA and YSYEKL. CDR3 length: 17 amino acids. As DNA, the CDR3 is TGCGCCAGCAGCCGCGGCCGGGACAGGGGGTTCAACTATGGCTACACCTTC. Translation: CASSRGRDRGFNYGYTF.

The rearrangement joins TRBV9 to TRBJ2-2, with 10 positions matching TRBD2. This CDR3 is built from 16 residues. Germline V gene data show CDR1 as SGDLS and CDR2 as YYNGEE. V gave up 2 bases and J gave up 6 bases; unmatched junction bases: 7. CDR3 coding DNA: TGTGCCAGCAGCGTTGCCTCTAGCGGGAGCCCCGGGGAGCTGTTTTTT. This gives the protein CASSVASSGSPGELFF.

V usage is TRBV27 and J usage is TRBJ2-4; 9 nucleotides align to TRBD2. Germline V lookup: CDR1 MNHEY, CDR2 SMNVEV (reference sequence). With 6 bases clipped from V and 3 bases from J, the junction kept 15 bases outside the gene matches. The length of the CDR3 is 18 residues. The CDR3 spells CASSRIAGVRRGKNIQYF. CDR3 nucleotides: TGTGCCAGCAGCCGTATAGCGGGAGTTCGACGGGGCAAAAACATTCAGTACTTC.

The rearrangement links TRBV27 to TRBJ1-5; D gene unclear. The CDR3 sequence is 15 residues long. CDR1 is MNHEY, CDR2 SMNVEV, per germline (reference sequence). The V and J ends lost 2 bases and 0 bases respectively, with 8 bases between them. The chain's CDR3 is CASSLIGDSNQPQHF. The CDR3 bases are TGTGCCAGCAGTTTAATCGGGGATAGCAATCAGCCCCAGCATTTT.

The rearrangement links TRBV19 to TRBJ2-6; 9 nucleotides match TRBD1. The CDR3 loop spans 16 amino acids. Germline CDR1 reads LNHDA; CDR2 reads SQIVND (reference sequence). V trimming: 10 bases; J trimming: 4 bases; junction bases outside the gene matches: 11. The CDR3 sequence: CATRTGALSGANVLTF. DNA for the CDR3: TGTGCCACTAGGACAGGGGCCCTTTCAGGGGCCAACGTCCTGACTTTC.

V usage is TRBV19 and J usage is TRBJ1-2, with unresolved D. Trimming removed 6 bases from V and 0 bases from J, with 14 bases in between. The CDR3 covers 15 residues. Germline CDR1 and CDR2: LNHDA and SQIVND (reference sequence). The DNA for the CDR3 is TGTGCCAGTAGCAAACAAGATTCGACTAACTATGGCTACACCTTC. Translation: CASSKQDSTNYGYTF.

The CDR3 DNA sequence: TGCGCCAGCAGTGGGACAGGACCTCTTACTAACTATGGCTACACCTTC. It encodes CASSGTGPLTNYGYTF. The chain recombines TRBV10-2 with TRBJ1-2; TRBD1 matches at 7 bases. The CDR3 length is 16 residues. CDR1 is WSHSY and CDR2 is SAAADI in the germline V gene. The V gene end was trimmed by 4 bases and the J gene end by 0 bases; junction bases not matched to a gene: 8.

V is TRBV28 and J is TRBJ1-2, with 9 positions matching TRBD1. After removal of 4 bases from V and 3 bases from J, the junction contained 6 bases not matched to a gene. This CDR3 is 15 amino acids long. The germline V gene has CDR1 MDHEN and CDR2 SYDVKM. The CDR3 bases are TGTGCCAGCAGTTCCGGGACAGGGTTTCACTATGGCTACACCTTC. It yields the protein CASSSGTGFHYGYTF.

This clone was seen a few times. DNA for the CDR3: TGTGCCAGTAGTACTACGGACACGTACTATGGCTACACCTTC. It is translated as CASSTTDTYYGYTF. This chain uses TRBV19 with TRBJ1-2, with D possibly matching TRBD1 (5 bases). This CDR3 contains 14 residues. Germline CDR1 LNHDA, CDR2 SQIVND (reference sequence). Trimming stripped 4 bases from V and 3 bases from J, with 12 bases between.

This clone was seen a few times. The V call is TRBV7-2, the J call TRBJ2-1; 9 bases align to TRBD2. J gave up 6 bases and V 5 bases, and 8 bases lay outside the gene matches. The germline V gene has CDR1 SGHTA and CDR2 FQGNSA. The CDR3 spans 15 residues. In nucleotides, the CDR3 is TGTGCCAGCAGCCCTCAAGCGGGAGGAAGCAATGAGCAGTTCTTC. This sequence encodes CASSPQAGGSNEQFF.

The chain combines TRBV7-6 with TRBJ2-1, with 8 bases aligning to TRBD2. CDR1 and CDR2 from the germline V gene are SGHVS and FNYEAQ. The CDR3 length is 20 residues. Trimming took 5 bases from V and 0 from J; bases not matched to a gene: 18. The CDR3 DNA is TGTGCCAGCAGCCCCGCCGGGGCTAGCGGGCGGCCGAGCTCCTACAATGAGCAGTTCTTC. Protein sequence: CASSPAGASGRPSSYNEQFF.